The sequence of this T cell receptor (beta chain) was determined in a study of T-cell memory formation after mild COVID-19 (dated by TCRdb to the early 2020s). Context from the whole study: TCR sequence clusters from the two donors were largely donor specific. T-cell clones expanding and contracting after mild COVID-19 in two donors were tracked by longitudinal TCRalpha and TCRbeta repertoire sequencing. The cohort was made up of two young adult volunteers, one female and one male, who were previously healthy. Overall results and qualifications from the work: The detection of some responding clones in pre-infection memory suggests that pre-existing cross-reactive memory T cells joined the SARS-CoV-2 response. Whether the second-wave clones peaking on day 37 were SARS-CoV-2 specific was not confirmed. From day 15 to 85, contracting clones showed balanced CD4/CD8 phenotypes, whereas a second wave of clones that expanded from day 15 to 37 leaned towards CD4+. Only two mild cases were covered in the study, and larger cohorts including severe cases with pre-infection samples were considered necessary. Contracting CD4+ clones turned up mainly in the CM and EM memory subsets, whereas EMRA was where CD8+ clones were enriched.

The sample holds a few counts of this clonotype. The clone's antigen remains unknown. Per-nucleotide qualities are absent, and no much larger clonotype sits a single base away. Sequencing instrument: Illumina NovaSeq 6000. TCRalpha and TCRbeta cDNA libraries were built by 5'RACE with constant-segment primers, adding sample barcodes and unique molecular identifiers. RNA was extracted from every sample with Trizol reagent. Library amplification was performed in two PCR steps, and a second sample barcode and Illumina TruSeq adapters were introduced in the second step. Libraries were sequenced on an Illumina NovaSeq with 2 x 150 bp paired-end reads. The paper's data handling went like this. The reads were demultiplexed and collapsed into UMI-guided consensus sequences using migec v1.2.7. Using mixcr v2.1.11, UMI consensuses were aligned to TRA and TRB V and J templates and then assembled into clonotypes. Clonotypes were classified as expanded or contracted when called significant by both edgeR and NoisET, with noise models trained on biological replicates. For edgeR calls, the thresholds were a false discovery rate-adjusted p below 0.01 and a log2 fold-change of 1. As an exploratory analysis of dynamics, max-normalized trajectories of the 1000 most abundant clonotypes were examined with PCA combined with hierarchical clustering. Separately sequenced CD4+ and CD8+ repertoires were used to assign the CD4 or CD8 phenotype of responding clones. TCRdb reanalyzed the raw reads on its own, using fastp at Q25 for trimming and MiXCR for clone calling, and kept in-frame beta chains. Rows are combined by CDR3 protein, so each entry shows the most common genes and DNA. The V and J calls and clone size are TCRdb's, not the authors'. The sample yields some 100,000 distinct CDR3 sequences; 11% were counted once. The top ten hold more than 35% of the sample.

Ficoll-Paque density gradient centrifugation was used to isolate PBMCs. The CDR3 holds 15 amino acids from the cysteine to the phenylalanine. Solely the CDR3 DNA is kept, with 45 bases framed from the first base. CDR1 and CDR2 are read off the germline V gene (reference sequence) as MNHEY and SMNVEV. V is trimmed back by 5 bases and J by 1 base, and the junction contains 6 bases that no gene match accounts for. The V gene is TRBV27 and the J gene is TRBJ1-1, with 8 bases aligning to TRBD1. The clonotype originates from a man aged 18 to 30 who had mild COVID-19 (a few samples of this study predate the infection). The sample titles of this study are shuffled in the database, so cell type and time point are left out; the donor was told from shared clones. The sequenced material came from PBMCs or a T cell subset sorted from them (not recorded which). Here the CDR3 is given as CASSERTGRNTEAFF. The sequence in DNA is TGTGCCAGCAGTGAGCGGACAGGGAGGAACACTGAAGCTTTCTTT.